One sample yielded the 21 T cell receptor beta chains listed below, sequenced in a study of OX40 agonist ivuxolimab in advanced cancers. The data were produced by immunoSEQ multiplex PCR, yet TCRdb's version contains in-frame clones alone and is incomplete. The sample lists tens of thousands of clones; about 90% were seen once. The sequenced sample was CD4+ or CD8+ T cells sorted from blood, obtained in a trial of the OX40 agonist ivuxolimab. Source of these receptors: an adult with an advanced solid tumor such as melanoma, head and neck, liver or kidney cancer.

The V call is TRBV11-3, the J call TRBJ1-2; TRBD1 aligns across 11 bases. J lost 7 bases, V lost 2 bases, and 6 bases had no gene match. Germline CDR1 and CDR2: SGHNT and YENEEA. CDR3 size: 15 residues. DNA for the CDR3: TGTGCCAGCAGCTTATCCGGGACAGGGGGAACTGGCTACACCTTC. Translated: CASSLSGTGGTGYTF.

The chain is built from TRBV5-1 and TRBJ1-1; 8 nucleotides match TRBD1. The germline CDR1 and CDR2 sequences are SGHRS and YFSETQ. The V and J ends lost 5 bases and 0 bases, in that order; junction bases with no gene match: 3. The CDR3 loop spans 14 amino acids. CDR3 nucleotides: TGCGCCAGCAGGGAGGGACAGGTGAACACTGAAGCTTTCTTT. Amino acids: CASREGQVNTEAFF.

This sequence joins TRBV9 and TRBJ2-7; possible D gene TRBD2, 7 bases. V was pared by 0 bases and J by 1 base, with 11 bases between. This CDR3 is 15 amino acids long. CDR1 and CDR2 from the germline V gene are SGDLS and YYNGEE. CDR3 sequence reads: CASSVGGGRSYEQYF. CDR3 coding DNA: TGTGCCAGCAGCGTAGGCGGGGGCAGGTCCTACGAGCAGTACTTC. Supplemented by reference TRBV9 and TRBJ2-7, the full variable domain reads DSGVTQTPKHLITATGQRVTLRCSPRSGDLSVYWYQQSLDQGLQFLIQYYNGEERAKGNILERFSAQQFPDLHSELNLSSLELGDSALYFCASSVGGGRSYEQYFGPGTRLTVT.

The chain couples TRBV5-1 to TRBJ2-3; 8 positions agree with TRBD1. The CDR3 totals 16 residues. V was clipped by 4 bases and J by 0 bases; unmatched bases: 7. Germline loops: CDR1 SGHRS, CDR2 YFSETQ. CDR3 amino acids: CASSVGTGGSTDTQYF. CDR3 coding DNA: TGCGCCAGCAGCGTCGGGACAGGAGGGAGCACAGATACGCAGTATTTT. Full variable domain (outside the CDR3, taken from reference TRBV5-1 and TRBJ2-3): KAGVTQTPRYLIKTRGQQVTLSCSPISGHRSVSWYQQTPGQGLQFLFEYFSETQRNKGNFPGRFSGRQFSNSRSEMNVSTLELGDSALYLCASSVGTGGSTDTQYFGPGTRLTVL.

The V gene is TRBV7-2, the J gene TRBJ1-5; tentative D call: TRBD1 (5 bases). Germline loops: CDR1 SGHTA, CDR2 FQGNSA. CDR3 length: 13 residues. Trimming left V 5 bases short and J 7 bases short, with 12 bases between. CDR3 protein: CASSARVSQPQHF. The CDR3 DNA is TGTGCCAGCAGCGCCAGGGTTTCCCAGCCCCAGCATTTT. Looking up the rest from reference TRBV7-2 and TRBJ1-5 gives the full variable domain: GAGVSQSPSNKVTEKGKDVELRCDPISGHTALYWYRQSLGQGLEFLIYFQGNSAPDKSGLPSDRFSAERTGGSVSTLTIQRTQQEDSAVYLCASSARVSQPQHFGDGTRLSIL.

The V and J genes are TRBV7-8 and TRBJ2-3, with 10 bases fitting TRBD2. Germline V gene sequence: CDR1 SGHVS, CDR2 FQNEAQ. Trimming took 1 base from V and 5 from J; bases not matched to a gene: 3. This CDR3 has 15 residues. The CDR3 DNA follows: TGTGCCAGCAGCTTAGGTCCTAGCGGGAGAGATACGCAGTATTTT. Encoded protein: CASSLGPSGRDTQYF.

The CDR3 sequence is CASSLGQDSNQPQHF. The DNA of the CDR3 is TGCGCCAGCAGCTTGGGGCAGGATAGCAATCAGCCCCAGCATTTT. This sequence joins TRBV5-1 and TRBJ1-5; no firm D call. The V gene's germline CDR1 is SGHRS and CDR2 YFSETQ. Trimming removed 0 bases at V and 0 bases at J, with 7 bases between. This CDR3 is built from 15 residues.

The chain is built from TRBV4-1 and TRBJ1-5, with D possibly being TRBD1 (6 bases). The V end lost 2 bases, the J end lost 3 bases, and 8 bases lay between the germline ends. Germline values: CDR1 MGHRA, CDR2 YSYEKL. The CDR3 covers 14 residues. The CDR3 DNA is TGCGCCAGCAGCCAAACAGGGTTCAATCAGCCCCAGCATTTT. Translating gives CASSQTGFNQPQHF.

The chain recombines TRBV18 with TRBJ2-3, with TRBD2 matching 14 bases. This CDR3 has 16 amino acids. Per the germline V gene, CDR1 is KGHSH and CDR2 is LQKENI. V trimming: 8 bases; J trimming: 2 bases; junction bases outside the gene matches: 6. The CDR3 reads CASHPGLAGDTDTQYF. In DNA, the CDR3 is TGTGCCAGCCATCCGGGACTAGCGGGGGACACAGATACGCAGTATTTT.

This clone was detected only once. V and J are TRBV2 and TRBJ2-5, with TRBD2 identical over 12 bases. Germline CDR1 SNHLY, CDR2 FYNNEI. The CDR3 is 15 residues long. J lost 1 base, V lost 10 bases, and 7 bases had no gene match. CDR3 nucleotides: TGTGCCACCCAGGTACTAGCGGGGGGCCAAGAGACCCAGTACTTC. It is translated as CATQVLAGGQETQYF. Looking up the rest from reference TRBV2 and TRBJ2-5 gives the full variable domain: EPEVTQTPSHQVTQMGQEVILRCVPISNHLYFYWYRQILGQKVEFLVSFYNNEISEKSEIFDDQFSVERPDGSNFTLKIRSTKLEDSAMYFCATQVLAGGQETQYFGPGTRLLVL.

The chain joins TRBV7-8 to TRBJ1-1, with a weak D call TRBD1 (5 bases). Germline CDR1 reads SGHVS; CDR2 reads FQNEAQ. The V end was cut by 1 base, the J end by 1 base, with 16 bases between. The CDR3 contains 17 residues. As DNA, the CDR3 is TGTGCCAGCAGCTTAGGAGTGTTGAGGGGCTCGAACACTGAAGCTTTCTTT. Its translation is CASSLGVLRGSNTEAFF.

The CDR3 DNA follows: TGCGCCAGCAGCCATCCCCCCCGGGACGCCACGCGAGCTTTCTTT. It encodes CASSHPPRDATRAFF. This chain uses TRBV4-1 with TRBJ1-1, with D possibly matching TRBD1 (5 bases). Looked up from germline, CDR1 is MGHRA and CDR2 is YSYEKL. The CDR3 contains 15 residues. V was trimmed by 3 bases and J by 10 bases, leaving 21 bases between them.

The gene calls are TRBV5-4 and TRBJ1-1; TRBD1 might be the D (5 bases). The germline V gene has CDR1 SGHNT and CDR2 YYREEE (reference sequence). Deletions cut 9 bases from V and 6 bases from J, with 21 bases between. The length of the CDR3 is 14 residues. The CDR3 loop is CATSSIGRDAEAFF. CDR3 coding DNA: TGTGCCACCTCATCTATCGGCAGGGATGCTGAAGCTTTCTTT.

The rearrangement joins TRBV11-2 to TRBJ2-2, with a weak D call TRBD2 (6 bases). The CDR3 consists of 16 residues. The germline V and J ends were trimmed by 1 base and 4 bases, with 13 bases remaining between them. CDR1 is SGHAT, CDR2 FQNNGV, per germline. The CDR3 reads CASSLVGGAVTGELFF. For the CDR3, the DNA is TGTGCCAGCAGCTTAGTGGGGGGAGCTGTCACCGGGGAGCTGTTTTTT. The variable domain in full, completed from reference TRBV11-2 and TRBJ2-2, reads EAGVAQSPRYKIIEKRQSVAFWCNPISGHATLYWYQQILGQGPKLLIQFQNNGVVDDSQLPKDRFSAERLKGVDSTLKIQPAKLEDSAVYLCASSLVGGAVTGELFFGEGSRLTVL.

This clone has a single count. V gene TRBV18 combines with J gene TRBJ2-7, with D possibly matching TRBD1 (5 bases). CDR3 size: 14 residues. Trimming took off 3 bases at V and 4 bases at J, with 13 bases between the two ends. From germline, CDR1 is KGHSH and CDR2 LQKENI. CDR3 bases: TGTGCCAGCTCACCGGGGCAGAAGGGTTACGAGCAGTACTTC. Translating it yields CASSPGQKGYEQYF. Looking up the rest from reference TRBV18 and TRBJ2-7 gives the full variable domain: NAGVMQNPRHLVRRRGQEARLRCSPMKGHSHVYWYRQLPEEGLKFMVYLQKENIIDESGMPKERFSAEFPKEGPSILRIQQVVRGDSAAYFCASSPGQKGYEQYFGPGTRLTVT.

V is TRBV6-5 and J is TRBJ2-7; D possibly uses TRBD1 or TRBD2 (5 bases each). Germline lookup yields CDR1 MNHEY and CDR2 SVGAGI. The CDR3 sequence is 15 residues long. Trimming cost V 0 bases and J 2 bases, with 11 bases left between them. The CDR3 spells CASSYSRDVTYEQYF. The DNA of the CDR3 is TGTGCCAGCAGTTACTCCCGGGACGTGACCTACGAGCAGTACTTC.

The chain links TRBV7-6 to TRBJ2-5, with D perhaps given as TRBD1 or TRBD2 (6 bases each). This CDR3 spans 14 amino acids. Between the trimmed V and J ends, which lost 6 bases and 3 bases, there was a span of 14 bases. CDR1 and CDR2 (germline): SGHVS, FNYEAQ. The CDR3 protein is CASSRRGGKETQYF. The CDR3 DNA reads TGTGCCAGCAGTCGCCGAGGGGGGAAAGAGACCCAGTACTTC.

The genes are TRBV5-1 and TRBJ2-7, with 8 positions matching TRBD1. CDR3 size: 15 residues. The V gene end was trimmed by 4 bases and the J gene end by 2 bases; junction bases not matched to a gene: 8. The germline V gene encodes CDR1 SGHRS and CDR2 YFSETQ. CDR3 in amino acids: CASSPGQGSPYEQYF. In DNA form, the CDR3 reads TGCGCCAGCAGCCCCGGACAGGGAAGTCCCTACGAGCAGTACTTC. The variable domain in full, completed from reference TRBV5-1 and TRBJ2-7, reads KAGVTQTPRYLIKTRGQQVTLSCSPISGHRSVSWYQQTPGQGLQFLFEYFSETQRNKGNFPGRFSGRQFSNSRSEMNVSTLELGDSALYLCASSPGQGSPYEQYFGPGTRLTVT.

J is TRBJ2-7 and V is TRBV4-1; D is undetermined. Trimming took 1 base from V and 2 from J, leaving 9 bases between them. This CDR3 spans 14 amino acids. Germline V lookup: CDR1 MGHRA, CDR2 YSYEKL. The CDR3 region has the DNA TGCGCCAGCAGCCAAGTACCAGAAGCCTACGAGCAGTACTTC. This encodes CASSQVPEAYEQYF.

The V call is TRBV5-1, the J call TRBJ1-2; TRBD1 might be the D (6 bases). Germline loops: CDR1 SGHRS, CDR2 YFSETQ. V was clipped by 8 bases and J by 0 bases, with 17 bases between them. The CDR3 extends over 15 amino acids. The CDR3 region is CASKPGGDTNYGYTF. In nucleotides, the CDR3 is TGCGCCAGTAAGCCCGGGGGCGATACTAACTATGGCTACACCTTC.

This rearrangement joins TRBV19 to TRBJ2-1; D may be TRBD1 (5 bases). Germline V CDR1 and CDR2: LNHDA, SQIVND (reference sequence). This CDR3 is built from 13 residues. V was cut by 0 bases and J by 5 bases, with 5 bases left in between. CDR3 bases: TGTGCCAGTAGTATAGACAGGGACAATGAGCAGTTCTTC. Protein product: CASSIDRDNEQFF.